A selection of T cell receptor beta chains follows, all from one sample in a study of blood T cells in healthy people across ages. TCRdb itself ran the 5' RACE reads through MiXCR, one entry per CDR3 protein. The table shows around 1.5 million distinct CDR3 sequences, with roughly 40% occurring only once. The sequenced sample was blood. All receptors come from a woman aged 18-29 years in good health. Each CDR3 is given with its conserved first and last residue.

V gene,J gene,CDR3 protein
TRBV10-1,TRBJ2-3,CASSRGLPDTQYF
TRBV28,TRBJ2-5,CASSLGLAGLWAQYF
TRBV20-1,TRBJ1-1,CSARPHRAMNTGAFF
TRBV20-1,TRBJ2-6,CSARDTGRTLSGANVLTF
TRBV7-6,TRBJ1-6,CASSLKTGNSPLHF
TRBV20-1,NA,CSAREGTGGYYEQYF
TRBV4-1,TRBJ2-7,CASSQERTGAFYEQYF
TRBV13,TRBJ2-5,CASNLRGTNQETQYF
TRBV20-1,TRBJ2-1,CSPLEGGKNEQFF
TRBV10-3,TRBJ1-1,CATHGQGANTEAFF
TRBV2,TRBJ1-2,CANVGQNYGYTF
TRBV6-1,TRBJ2-5,CASSQTGGSVETQYF
TRBV10-3,TRBJ1-2,CDISESGNNGYTF
TRBV5-5,TRBJ1-1,CASSLNQGYTEAFF
TRBV19,TRBJ1-1,CASTIGPNTEAFF
TRBV6-5,TRBJ1-2,CASSPSSSNYGYTF
TRBV28,TRBJ1-2,CASSLMVGGSYGYTF
TRBV7-9,TRBJ2-7,CASSLESGEQYF
TRBV5-5,TRBJ1-1,CASSTGGRTEAFF
TRBV7-2,TRBJ2-7,CASSLAAGTRAYEQYF
TRBV15,TRBJ1-4,CATSTMGTTNEKLFF
TRBV11-2,TRBJ2-7,CASSSPRDSRSYEQYF
TRBV4-1,TRBJ2-3,CASSQLGTDTQYF
TRBV10-3,TRBJ2-5,CAISGPPAETQYF
TRBV5-5,TRBJ2-6,CASTSPGANVLTF
TRBV5-1,TRBJ2-5,CASSLASSGIGETQYF
TRBV4-1,TRBJ2-1,CASSQKGGASGNNEQFF
TRBV20-1,TRBJ2-7,CSGLSGGVVREQYF
TRBV5-1,TRBJ1-2,CASSLGSGGGYGYTF
TRBV9,TRBJ2-1,CASSPGTREYNEQFF
TRBV10-3,TRBJ2-3,CAISESTTTDTQYF
TRBV4-1,TRBJ2-3,CASSQEKATDTQYF
TRBV10-1,NA,CASPRPGGDYEQYF
TRBV7-3,TRBJ1-2,CASSLTGLRDGYTF
TRBV28,NA,CASRSDRGVFNEQYF
TRBV7-2,TRBJ1-2,CASSLGVGDYGYTF
TRBV25-1,TRBJ2-5,CASTEFPGPETQYF
TRBV20-1,TRBJ1-2,CSACGEGSAYGYTF
TRBV9,TRBJ2-5,CASSTWGANQETQYF
TRBV6-2/TRBV6-3,TRBJ2-1,CASSYPASGGNEQFF
TRBV20-1,TRBJ2-1,CSARFLGEWRGLYNEQFF
TRBV12-3/TRBV12-4,TRBJ2-3,CASSGDLSTDTQYF
TRBV24-1,TRBJ2-1,CATKEPGGDEQFF
TRBV2,TRBJ2-7,CASGGGNEQYF
TRBV15,TRBJ1-6,CATSRPPGSNNSPLHF
TRBV20-1,TRBJ2-3,CSAIRLAGASTDTQYF
TRBV27,TRBJ2-5,CASSLSSWYEQYF
TRBV12-3/TRBV12-4,TRBJ2-1,CASSPAGWSSGGSYNEQFF
TRBV18,NA,CASSPGGDLSYEQYF
TRBV6-6,TRBJ2-7,CAGTTEIYSYEQYF
TRBV5-1,TRBJ2-5,CAWGQTQYF
TRBV5-1,TRBJ2-7,CASSLGQTTYEQYF
TRBV6-5,TRBJ2-1,CASSYLPSGNANEQFF
TRBV6-1,TRBJ1-5,CASSESGHSNQPQHF
TRBV14,TRBJ2-1,CASSQGLCNEQFF
TRBV3-1,TRBJ1-6,CASSQGGSFISNSPLHF
TRBV12-3/TRBV12-4,TRBJ2-5,CASNPAGHQGEQYF
TRBV7-9,TRBJ1-4,CASSIGTSNEKLFF
TRBV29-1,TRBJ2-5,CSVEDRRYQETQYF
TRBV27,NA,CASSLEASGVYEQYF